Listed here are 5 T cell receptor beta chains from one sample, sequenced in a study of T cell repertoires and HLA-DP antigens (dated by TCRdb to the late 2010s). The method was the immunoSEQ multiplex PCR assay. This immuneACCESS table, as held by TCRdb, lists in-frame sequences with V and J called but not all clones. Of the missing ones, under half trace to an unresolved V gene in checked studies; the others have no known cause. The sample table records around 70,000 clones; roughly 77% of these occur just once. The ten top clones hold 1.5% to 2% of the sample. What these receptors recognize is not known. The specimen sequenced was CD4+ T cells from PBMCs. The receptors derive from a man in his sixties in good health and CMV-seronegative.

The chain has TRBV9 and TRBJ1-3, with D tentatively TRBD1 (6 bases). Trimming took off 4 bases at V and 5 bases at J, with 16 bases between the two ends. The germline gives CDR1 SGDLS, CDR2 YYNGEE. The length of the CDR3 is 15 residues. The CDR3 DNA reads as TGTGCCAGCAGCCCCGGGGGGGACACAAGAAACACCATATATTTT. Residues: CASSPGGDTRNTIYF.

Here the CDR3 DNA reads TGTGCCAGCAGTGTACAGGGTTTCGCTGAAGCTTTCTTT. Translation: CASSVQGFAEAFF. V usage is TRBV28 and J usage is TRBJ1-1; D is perhaps TRBD1 (6 bases). CDR3 length equals 13 residues. V was shortened by 5 bases and J by 6 bases, with 13 bases between the two germline ends. Germline CDR1 MDHEN, CDR2 SYDVKM.

The chain has TRBV2 and TRBJ2-6, with 10 nucleotides matching TRBD1. Germline loops: CDR1 SNHLY, CDR2 FYNNEI. The CDR3 runs to 24 residues. V trimming: 8 bases; J trimming: 3 bases; junction bases outside the gene matches: 31. CDR3 loop: CASLVGQAPRGIPTGGDGANVLTF. CDR3 in DNA: TGTGCCAGCTTAGTGGGGCAAGCCCCCAGGGGGATACCGACAGGGGGCGATGGGGCCAACGTCCTGACTTTC.

V and J are TRBV5-1 and TRBJ2-7; 8 nucleotides match TRBD1. The CDR3 loop spans 13 amino acids. V dropped 3 bases and J dropped 12; count of bases not matched to a gene: 11. Germline values: CDR1 SGHRS, CDR2 YFSETQ. The CDR3 here is CASSSQTGEVRYF. CDR3 in DNA: TGCGCCAGCAGCTCACAGACAGGGGAGGTTCGGTACTTC. Supplemented by reference TRBV5-1 and TRBJ2-7, the full variable domain reads KAGVTQTPRYLIKTRGQQVTLSCSPISGHRSVSWYQQTPGQGLQFLFEYFSETQRNKGNFPGRFSGRQFSNSRSEMNVSTLELGDSALYLCASSSQTGEVRYFGPGTRLTVT.

The CDR3 DNA sequence: TGTGCCAGTAGTATTGGTCGGGGGGCACTTCCTGAAGCTTTCTTT. It yields the protein CASSIGRGALPEAFF. V and J are TRBV19 and TRBJ1-1; perhaps TRBD1 as D (6 bases). V dropped 3 bases and J dropped 6 bases, with 17 bases sitting between them. This CDR3 is 15 amino acids long. The germline V gene has CDR1 LNHDA and CDR2 SQIVND (reference sequence).